This T cell receptor (beta chain) was documented in a study of blood T cell repertoires in COVID-19. Study at large: Specimens from acute and convalescent COVID-19 originated in the United States, Italy and Spain. The cDNA or gDNA used as material had been derived from T cells, B-cell-depleted T cells, or PBMCs.

This clone was picked up a small number of times. Generated by immunoSEQ multiplex PCR, the TCRdb table keeps only in-frame clones and is missing some. The sample lists 250,000 or so clones; around four fifths were seen once. Trimming removed 6 bases from V and 5 bases from J, with 10 bases in between. Germline assignment: CDR1 SQVTM and CDR2 ANQGSEA. The CDR3 runs to 11 residues. The chain carries TRBV29-1 and TRBJ1-1; tentatively, D is TRBD1 (6 bases). The sample comprised peripheral blood. The clonotype originates from an older woman with active or convalescent COVID-19. CDR3 sequence: CSVGASTEAFF. In DNA form, the CDR3 reads TGCAGCGTGGGGGCTAGTACTGAAGCTTTCTTT.